Reported below is one T cell receptor (beta chain). This clonotype was detected only a few times. There is no known antigen for this receptor. No much larger clonotype is one base removed from it; base qualities were not supplied. This sample is drawn from a study of identical twins (dated by TCRdb to about 2016). About the study as a whole: To test whether fetal clonotypes persist, this study deep-sequenced TCR alpha and beta repertoires from monozygotic twins, from unrelated adults of various ages, and from cord blood. Replicate twin experiments were performed at different times using different library preparation protocols to rule out contamination. General study outcomes and caveats: In monozygotic twins, out-of-frame TCR alpha sharing was systematically underestimated by recombination models, although the models agreed with sharing between unrelated individuals. Because the same donors could not be followed over many years, conclusions were based on cross-sectional statistical analysis. A weaker excess of twin sharing was found in beta out-of-frame sequences because the signal-to-noise ratio was lowered by fewer shared sequences. Compared with coincidental sharing between unrelated individuals, out-of-frame TCR alpha sequences shared between twins had an excess of sequences with low generation probability. Invariant T cells such as MAIT and iNKT could partly confound zero-insertion analyses, though diverse VJ usage argued against this for most clonotypes. Fewer insertions were carried by abundant cord blood beta clonotypes, a similar but weaker trend appeared in young adult naive repertoires, and no such trend appeared in memory repertoires.

For CDR1 and CDR2, the germline V gene lists MNHEY and SVGAGI. The CDR3 sequence holds 14 residues, the cysteine and phenylalanine included. Only the CDR3 part of the read is kept: 42 bases, read in frame from the first base. The germline V end is reduced by 2 bases and the J end by 6 bases; junction bases left unmatched: 4. Libraries came from 5' RACE. Reads for this sample came from an Illumina HiSeq 2000. A universal primer binding site was introduced by template switching, and a unique molecular identifier was present in the final cDNA, enabling accurate counting of TCR cDNA molecules. First-strand cDNA for TCR alpha and beta chains was synthesized from specific primers in the conserved constant-segment region. To control for contamination, every cDNA library carried two barcodes: a SMART-Mk sample barcode plus Illumina barcodes. TruSeq adapter sequences, together with Illumina sample barcodes, were added in two successive PCR steps. TCR alpha and beta cDNA libraries were sequenced on the Illumina HiSeq platform with custom primers. The published analysis was carried out like this. MiGEC processed the raw reads to extract unique molecular identifiers, while MiXCR was used to determine the CDR3 positions. For each individual, recombination models were inferred using an EM algorithm with the repgenHMM and IGoR tools. The tcR package in R was used for shared clonotype analysis, with sharing normalized by the product of cloneset sizes. To study raw recombination without the effects of thymic and clonal selection, out-of-frame nonproductive sequences were analyzed. The public reads were run again by TCRdb, first through fastp at Q25 and then through MiXCR, and only productive beta chains were kept. Entries that share a CDR3 protein sequence are merged under the most common genes and DNA. The authors' filters were not applied to this entry. This sample is represented by around 470,000 distinct CDR3 sequences; 14% of them were singletons. The biggest ten clones account for 0.52% of the sample.

All donors were healthy Caucasians. The twin cohort consisted of three pairs of female monozygotic twins, all aged 18 to 29 years. Positive isolation kits from Invitrogen were used to isolate CD4+ and CD8+ T cell populations. The data also belong to a second study, concerning yellow fever vaccine responses in identical twins. The second paper states: According to the authors, the vaccine-induced T cell response in identical twins seemed to be partly convergent and partly specific to each individual. Focusing on identical twins, the study followed the T cell clones that responded to the vaccine, and did so with precision.

The source material was CD4+ T cells sorted from blood. The sequence was collected from a woman aged 18-29 years in good health. The chain employs TRBV6-5 and TRBJ2-1, and 7 junctional nucleotides match TRBD2. The CDR3 region: CASSYGVAGNEQFF. The DNA sequence is as follows: TGTGCCAGCAGTTACGGAGTAGCGGGCAATGAGCAGTTCTTC.